Following are 24 T cell receptor beta chains from one sample sequenced in a study of blood T cell repertoires in COVID-19. Assay used: immunoSEQ multiplex PCR; TCRdb lists only in-frame clones, some missing. The data contain some 97,000 clones, 88% of them seen just once; the ten biggest clones take up less than 7.5%. The source material was peripheral blood. These receptors were obtained from a woman aged 55-75 years with acute or convalescent COVID-19.

The chain joins TRBV5-1 to TRBJ2-1; 16 bases agree with TRBD2. Germline assignment: CDR1 SGHRS and CDR2 YFSETQ. V was clipped by 2 bases and J by 0 bases; unmatched bases: 5. This CDR3 has 19 amino acids. The CDR3 protein is CASSFGTSGRGSSYNEQFF. CDR3 in DNA: TGCGCCAGCAGCTTCGGGACTAGCGGGAGGGGGAGCTCCTACAATGAGCAGTTCTTC.

This chain uses TRBV7-2 with TRBJ2-2; D not certain. The length of the CDR3 is 12 residues. Trimming removed 4 bases at V and 5 bases at J, with 5 bases between. Germline V gene lookup returns CDR1 SGHTA and CDR2 FQGNSA. The CDR3 is CASSSSTGELFF. CDR3 nucleotide sequence: TGTGCCAGCAGCTCCTCTACCGGGGAGCTGTTTTTT.

The chain links TRBV3-1 (or the pseudogene TRBV3-2) to TRBJ1-1; tentative D call: TRBD1 (5 bases). This CDR3 has 16 amino acids. Looked up from germline, CDR1 is LGHDT and CDR2 is YNNKEL (reference sequence). V was shortened by 2 bases and J by 11 bases, with 24 bases between the two germline ends. For the CDR3, the DNA is TGTGCCAGCAGCCAACTACGGGTGGGGGGGAGAGATATTGCTTTCTTT. This sequence encodes CASSQLRVGGRDIAFF.

The chain is built from TRBV28 and TRBJ1-1, with 10 bases that match TRBD1. CDR1 and CDR2 (germline): MDHEN, SYDVKM. V was clipped by 7 bases and J by 1 base; unmatched bases: 9. The length of the CDR3 is 16 residues. CDR3 in DNA: TGTGCCAGCACCATAGGGGGACAGGGGACGAACACTGAAGCTTTCTTT. This encodes CASTIGGQGTNTEAFF.

This clone was detected once. The chain recombines TRBV21-1 with TRBJ2-1; the table's D call, TRBD2, has no DNA check behind it. TRBV21-1 is termed a pseudogene. This CDR3 contains 12 residues. The DNA for the CDR3 is TGTGCCAGCGCCATCTCGGGCAATGAGCAGTTCTTC. Its protein product is CASAISGNEQFF.

This sequence joins TRBV28 and TRBJ1-5; 7 bases map to TRBD1. V shed 5 bases and J 0 bases; nucleotides not matched to a gene: 13. This CDR3 is 18 amino acids long. Per the germline V gene, CDR1 is MDHEN and CDR2 is SYDVKM. The CDR3 protein is CASSLRRQGSYSNQPQHF. The CDR3 nucleotides are TGTGCCAGCAGTCTCCGGAGACAGGGATCCTATAGCAATCAGCCCCAGCATTTT. Full variable domain (rest looked up from reference TRBV28 and TRBJ1-5): DVKVTQSSRYLVKRTGEKVFLECVQDMDHENMFWYRQDPGLGLRLIYFSYDVKMKEKGDIPEGYSVSREKKERFSLILESASTNQTSMYLCASSLRRQGSYSNQPQHFGDGTRLSIL.

J is TRBJ2-1 and V is TRBV7-2; D may be TRBD2 (6 bases). Trimming stripped 1 base from V and 5 bases from J, with 12 bases between. Germline V gene data show CDR1 as SGHTA and CDR2 as FQGNSA. CDR3 length: 15 residues. The CDR3 loop reads CASSLGGRTHNEQFF. The CDR3 DNA sequence: TGTGCCAGCAGCTTAGGGGGGAGGACTCACAATGAGCAGTTCTTC.

The chain recombines TRBV2 with TRBJ1-5, with 8 bases lining up with TRBD1. The J segment lost 2 bases and the V segment lost 4 bases, leaving 4 bases of the junction unmatched. Germline CDR1 and CDR2: SNHLY and FYNNEI. This CDR3 is 15 amino acids long. DNA of the CDR3: TGTGCCAGCAGTGCAGGGGGCTCGGGCAATCAGCCCCAGCATTTT. Encoded protein: CASSAGGSGNQPQHF.

The rearrangement links TRBV20-1 to TRBJ2-4; D gene ambiguous. The CDR3 contains 14 residues. Trimming took off 3 bases at V and 0 bases at J, with 9 bases between the two ends. Germline-derived CDR1 and CDR2 are DFQATT and SNEGSKA (reference sequence). The CDR3 DNA is TGCAGTGCTAGTCGCGGCGGAGCCAAAAACATTCAGTACTTC. This codes for CSASRGGAKNIQYF.

This clone came up a few times. V is TRBV6-5 and J is TRBJ1-6, with D possibly matching TRBD1 (6 bases). V was cut by 4 bases and J by 9 bases, with 13 bases left in between. Germline V gene sequence: CDR1 MNHEY, CDR2 SVGAGI. The CDR3 totals 14 residues. CDR3 coding DNA: TGTGCCAGCAGTTCTACCCCAGGGGCTTCACCCCTCCACTTT. This sequence encodes CASSSTPGASPLHF.

V and J are TRBV30 and TRBJ1-1; tentative D call: TRBD1 (5 bases). Germline loops: CDR1 GTSNPN, CDR2 SVGIG (reference sequence). V dropped 1 base and J dropped 2 bases, with 8 bases sitting between them. This CDR3 has 13 residues. DNA for the CDR3: TGTGCCTGGAGTGGACAGCCTAACACTGAAGCTTTCTTT. As protein: CAWSGQPNTEAFF.

The J gene is TRBJ2-6, the V gene TRBV5-1; D gene unclear. This CDR3 is 15 amino acids long. Germline V gives CDR1 SGHRS, CDR2 YFSETQ. V lost 5 bases and J lost 0, with 9 bases in between. CDR3 residues: CASSAVNSGANVLTF. The CDR3 DNA reads TGCGCCAGCAGTGCAGTTAACTCTGGGGCCAACGTCCTGACTTTC.

The chain has TRBV5-6 and TRBJ2-1; TRBD2 is a possible D gene (6 bases). The CDR3 loop spans 17 amino acids. Trimming pared 4 bases from V and 5 bases from J, leaving 22 bases between. Per the germline V gene, CDR1 is SGHDT and CDR2 is YYEEEE. CDR3 nucleotides: TGTGCCAGCAGCCCGTCGTGGGGGGTTCAGGGTCACAATGAGCAGTTCTTC. It yields the protein CASSPSWGVQGHNEQFF.

The chain couples TRBV30 to TRBJ2-2; the D is unclear. The V end lost 2 bases, the J end lost 1 base, and 5 bases lay between the germline ends. Germline V gene lookup returns CDR1 GTSNPN and CDR2 SVGIG (reference sequence). This CDR3 has 13 residues. The chain's CDR3 is CAWSPLNTGELFF. CDR3 bases: TGTGCCTGGAGTCCATTGAACACCGGGGAGCTGTTTTTT.

On this clone itself: Other DNA variants within this sample encode the same CDR3. This rearrangement joins TRBV3-1 (or the pseudogene TRBV3-2) to TRBJ2-3, with D possibly TRBD2 on 5 matching bases. Germline CDR1 is LGHDT and CDR2 is YNNKEL (reference sequence). The CDR3 covers 14 residues. V dropped 1 base and J dropped 1 base, with 6 bases sitting between them. The CDR3 here is CASSQGRGTDTQYF. The CDR3 coding sequence is TGTGCCAGCAGCCAAGGGCGGGGCACAGATACGCAGTATTTT.

Remarks on this clone: Sequence at one end of the junction differs from germline and may be a read error. The chain is built from TRBV7-7 and TRBJ2-1, with TRBD2 identical over 7 bases. CDR1 is SSHAT and CDR2 is FNYEAQ in the germline V gene (reference sequence). This CDR3 contains 17 residues. The CDR3 region is CASSPEYLVGGVNEQFF. For the CDR3, the DNA is TGTGCTAGCAGCCCGGAATATCTCGTTGGGGGGGTCAATGAGCAGTTCTTC.

The chain links TRBV4-1 to TRBJ2-3; 8 positions agree with TRBD1. V trimming: 1 base; J trimming: 6 bases; junction bases outside the gene matches: 9. The length of the CDR3 is 16 residues. Germline assignment: CDR1 MGHRA and CDR2 YSYEKL. The CDR3 DNA sequence: TGCGCCAGCAGCCAAGTCTCACAGGGGGGATCGGATACGCAGTATTTT. This encodes CASSQVSQGGSDTQYF.

This clone was observed once. V gene TRBV27 combines with J gene TRBJ1-1; 7 bases match TRBD1. CDR1 MNHEY and CDR2 SMNVEV come from the germline V gene (reference sequence). V lost 5 bases to trimming and J lost 5 bases; unmatched junction nucleotides: 8. The CDR3 is 14 amino acids. The CDR3 reads CASSLTGVRTEAFF. CDR3 in DNA: TGTGCCAGCAGTCTCACAGGGGTGAGGACTGAAGCTTTCTTT.

As to this clone: Other nucleotide sequences in the sample specify the same CDR3. The chain combines TRBV5-1 with TRBJ1-1; 10 bases are shared with TRBD1. The trim removed 0 bases at V and 0 bases at J, leaving 2 bases unmatched. This CDR3 contains 16 residues. In germline, CDR1 is SGHRS, CDR2 YFSETQ. CDR3 DNA sequence: TGCGCCAGCAGCTTGGGACAGGGGGCGATGAACACTGAAGCTTTCTTT. Translated: CASSLGQGAMNTEAFF. The whole variable domain, remainder taken from reference TRBV5-1 and TRBJ1-1, is KAGVTQTPRYLIKTRGQQVTLSCSPISGHRSVSWYQQTPGQGLQFLFEYFSETQRNKGNFPGRFSGRQFSNSRSEMNVSTLELGDSALYLCASSLGQGAMNTEAFFGQGTRLTVV.

The rearrangement links TRBV11-2 to TRBJ2-3; 8 bases are shared with TRBD1. CDR1 is SGHAT and CDR2 is FQNNGV in the germline V gene. The CDR3 totals 17 residues. J was trimmed by 4 bases and V by 5 bases; bases with no gene match: 14. CDR3 region: CASSPIDRGRFADTQYF. DNA of the CDR3: TGTGCCAGCAGCCCAATCGACAGGGGCAGGTTCGCAGATACGCAGTATTTT.

This chain uses TRBV19 with TRBJ1-1; TRBD1 aligns across 9 bases. This CDR3 comprises 12 residues. V shed 5 bases, J shed 12 bases, and the junction held 7 bases outside the gene matches. The germline gives CDR1 LNHDA, CDR2 SQIVND (reference sequence). The CDR3 bases are TGTGCCAGTAGTCAGGGACAGGGAACAACTTTCTTT. This translates into CASSQGQGTTFF.

The CDR3 DNA follows: TGTGCCAGCAGTCAGACAGGGACTGGAAACACCATATATTTT. As protein: CASSQTGTGNTIYF. This chain uses TRBV5-4 with TRBJ1-3; TRBD1 agrees at 7 bases. The CDR3 loop spans 14 amino acids. After removal of 5 bases from V and 2 bases from J, the junction contained 4 bases not matched to a gene. Germline V gene sequence: CDR1 SGHNT, CDR2 YYREEE (reference sequence).

The V call is TRBV18, the J call TRBJ1-4; 12 positions agree with TRBD1. The CDR3 consists of 16 residues. J gave up 6 bases and V 2 bases, and 4 bases lay outside the gene matches. Germline loops: CDR1 KGHSH, CDR2 LQKENI. This CDR3 reads CASSPFRDRGHEKLFF. The CDR3 bases are TGTGCCAGCTCACCATTCCGGGACAGGGGGCATGAAAAACTGTTTTTT.

The chain carries TRBV19 and TRBJ2-1; 7 bases are a match to TRBD1. The CDR3 is 17 residues long. The germline V gene has CDR1 LNHDA and CDR2 SQIVND (reference sequence). V shed 5 bases and J 0 bases; nucleotides not matched to a gene: 10. CDR3 sequence reads: CASSRVGQASSYNEQFF. CDR3 nucleotides: TGTGCCAGTAGTCGCGTTGGACAGGCGAGCTCCTACAATGAGCAGTTCTTC.